A single sample gave rise to the 14 T cell receptor beta chains below, sequenced in a study of graft-versus-host responses after intestinal transplantation. Only in-frame clones appear in the TCRdb table, and some are missing; sequencing was by immunoSEQ multiplex PCR. Found here are tens of thousands of clones, about nine tenths of them singletons; the top ten hold around 0.33%. No antigen is known for these receptors. This specimen consisted of unstimulated CD4+ T cells sorted from spleen or lymph node cells, obtained before intestinal transplant. These TCRs come from a human donor who received an intestinal transplant.

This sequence joins TRBV28 and TRBJ2-7, with 9 bases matching TRBD2. The CDR3 extends over 15 amino acids. Per the germline V gene, CDR1 is MDHEN and CDR2 is SYDVKM. V lost 5 bases and J lost 3; bases outside the gene matches: 8. CDR3 sequence: CASSDVAGGIYEQYF. DNA for the CDR3: TGTGCCAGCAGTGACGTGGCGGGAGGGATCTACGAGCAGTACTTC.

The chain carries TRBV5-4 and TRBJ1-2, with D perhaps TRBD1 (6 bases). The V gene lost 3 bases and the J gene lost 2 bases, with 17 bases spanning the gap. From germline, CDR1 is SGHNT and CDR2 YYREEE (reference sequence). CDR3 length equals 16 residues. This chain's CDR3 is CASSSAKTGRNYGYTF. CDR3 in DNA: TGTGCCAGCAGCTCAGCTAAGACAGGTCGAAACTATGGCTACACCTTC.

J is TRBJ1-1 and V is TRBV9, with TRBD1 as a possible D gene (5 bases). The CDR3 has 15 residues. V was pared by 3 bases and J by 1 base, with 13 bases between. The germline V gene encodes CDR1 SGDLS and CDR2 YYNGEE. The DNA of the CDR3 is TGTGCCAGCAGCGCCACGACCGGGGGGAACACTGAAGCTTTCTTT. Its protein product is CASSATTGGNTEAFF.

The CDR3 loop is CASSELKREGTQYF. Here the CDR3 DNA reads TGTGCCAGCAGTGAATTGAAGCGGGAGGGTACGCAGTATTTT. V and J are TRBV2 and TRBJ2-3; 10 positions agree with TRBD2. The CDR3 runs 14 residues. Looked up from germline, CDR1 is SNHLY and CDR2 is FYNNEI. Losses at the gene ends were 2 bases for V and 8 bases for J; bases not matched to a gene: 4.

This chain joins TRBV28 and TRBJ2-6, with D hard to call. V was pared by 3 bases and J by 0 bases, with 9 bases between. CDR1 is MDHEN and CDR2 is SYDVKM in the germline V gene. The CDR3 contains 16 residues. The CDR3 loop reads CASSFARHSGANVLTF. The CDR3 DNA reads as TGTGCCAGCAGTTTTGCTCGGCACTCTGGGGCCAACGTCCTGACTTTC.

The chain combines TRBV30 with TRBJ2-5, with D perhaps TRBD1 or TRBD2 (6 bases each). The DNA end lines up better with TRBJ2-7; the J call may be wrong. This CDR3 is 12 amino acids long. Germline CDR1 and CDR2: GTSNPN and SVGIG (reference sequence). The CDR3 bases are TGTGCCTGGAGCGGGGGCAGTTACGAGCAGTACTTC. As protein: CAWSGGSYEQYF.

V usage is TRBV11-2 and J usage is TRBJ2-5; the D gene is possibly TRBD2 (6 bases). The length of the CDR3 is 16 residues. Trimming took 5 bases from V and 1 from J, leaving 17 bases between them. Germline-derived CDR1 and CDR2 are SGHAT and FQNNGV. The CDR3 DNA reads TGTGCCAGCAGCCTGGAGGGAGCGATTTTCCAAGAGACCCAGTACTTC. It yields the protein CASSLEGAIFQETQYF.

V is TRBV27 and J is TRBJ2-7; TRBD2 agrees at 10 bases. The CDR3 has 17 amino acids. The V gene's germline CDR1 is MNHEY and CDR2 SMNVEV (reference sequence). V was clipped by 0 bases and J by 4 bases; unmatched bases: 9. CDR3 sequence (DNA): TGTGCCAGCAGTTTATCGTTGCTAGCGGGAGCTGGTTACGAGCAGTACTTC. Translation: CASSLSLLAGAGYEQYF.

V is TRBV10-3 and J is TRBJ2-7, with unresolved D. Deletions cut 2 bases from V and 5 bases from J, with 10 bases between. The length of the CDR3 is 13 residues. In germline, CDR1 is ENHRY, CDR2 SYGVKD. CDR3 DNA: TGTGCCATCAGTGAGAGCAAGGGCCACGAGCAGTACTTC. Translation gives CAISESKGHEQYF.

This chain connects TRBV30 to TRBJ2-7; D is uncertain. Germline V gene sequence: CDR1 GTSNPN, CDR2 SVGIG (reference sequence). Deletions cut 3 bases from V and 4 bases from J, with 13 bases between. The CDR3 extends over 13 amino acids. The CDR3 here is CAWRDKGYYEQYF. The CDR3 DNA follows: TGTGCCTGGAGGGATAAGGGTTATTACGAGCAGTACTTC.

The chain joins TRBV10-3 to TRBJ2-1; 7 positions match TRBD2. Trimming took 3 bases from V and 9 from J; bases not matched to a gene: 14. Germline lookup yields CDR1 ENHRY and CDR2 SYGVKD. This CDR3 region has 16 residues. The CDR3 here is CAISDSRSGIGGEQFF. The CDR3 nucleotides are TGTGCCATCAGTGATAGCAGAAGCGGGATCGGCGGTGAGCAGTTCTTC.

This chain joins TRBV7-2 and TRBJ1-1, with a weak D call TRBD1 (6 bases). There are 13 residues in the CDR3. Between the trimmed V and J ends, which lost 5 bases and 4 bases, there was a span of 11 bases. CDR1 and CDR2 (germline): SGHTA, FQGNSA. The CDR3: CASSKQGFTEAFF. The CDR3 DNA reads as TGTGCCAGCAGCAAACAGGGATTCACTGAAGCTTTCTTT.

V gene TRBV11-2 combines with J gene TRBJ2-1; a weak D match, TRBD2 (6 bases). From germline, CDR1 is SGHAT and CDR2 FQNNGV. The CDR3 runs 14 residues. V was pared by 6 bases and J by 3 bases, with 12 bases between. The DNA for the CDR3 is TGTGCCAGCAGTAGGGACTTAAGCTACAATGAGCAGTTCTTC. Translation: CASSRDLSYNEQFF.

The chain uses TRBV27 and TRBJ2-5; TRBD2 is a possible D gene (6 bases). Judging by the DNA end, TRBJ2-7 fits better; the J call may be wrong. CDR1 MNHEY and CDR2 SMNVEV come from the germline V gene (reference sequence). This CDR3 comprises 17 residues. The CDR3 DNA reads TGTGCCAGCAGTTATTCCGGTTTCGGGACTTACCGAAACGAGCAGTACTTC. Protein sequence: CASSYSGFGTYRNEQYF.